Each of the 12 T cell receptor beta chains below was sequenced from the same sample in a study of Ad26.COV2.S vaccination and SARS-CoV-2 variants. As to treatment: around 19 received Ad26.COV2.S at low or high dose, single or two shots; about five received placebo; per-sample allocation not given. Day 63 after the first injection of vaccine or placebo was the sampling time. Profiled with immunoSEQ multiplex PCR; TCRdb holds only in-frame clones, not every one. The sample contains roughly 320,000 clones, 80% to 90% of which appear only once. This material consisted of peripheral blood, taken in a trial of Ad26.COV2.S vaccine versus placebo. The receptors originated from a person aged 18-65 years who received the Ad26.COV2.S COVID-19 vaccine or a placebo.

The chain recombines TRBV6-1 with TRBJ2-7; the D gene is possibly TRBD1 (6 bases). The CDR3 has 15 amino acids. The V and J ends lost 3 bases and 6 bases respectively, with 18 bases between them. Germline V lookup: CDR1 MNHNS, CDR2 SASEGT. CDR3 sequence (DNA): TGTGCCAGCAGTGAGGTTAAGGACAGAGGATCCGAGCAGTACTTC. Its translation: CASSEVKDRGSEQYF.

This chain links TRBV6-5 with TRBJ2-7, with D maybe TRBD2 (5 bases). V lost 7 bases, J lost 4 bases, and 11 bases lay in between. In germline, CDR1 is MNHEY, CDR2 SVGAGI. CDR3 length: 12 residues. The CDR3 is CASKNSGYEQYF. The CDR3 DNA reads TGTGCCAGCAAAAACTCGGGGTACGAGCAGTACTTC.

CDR3 in amino acids: CASSLEQGRETQYF. In nucleotides, the CDR3 is TGTGCCAGCAGCTTGGAGCAGGGTCGGGAGACCCAGTACTTC. This chain uses TRBV5-4 with TRBJ2-5; possibly TRBD1 for D (5 bases). The CDR3 extends over 14 amino acids. Between the trimmed V and J ends, which lost 0 bases and 5 bases, there was a span of 11 bases. Germline CDR1 and CDR2: SGHNT and YYREEE (reference sequence). The full variable domain, in which reference TRBV5-4 and TRBJ2-5 provide the parts outside the CDR3, is ETGVTQSPTHLIKTRGQQVTLRCSSQSGHNTVSWYQQALGQGPQFIFQYYREEENGRGNFPPRFSGLQFPNYSSELNVNALELDDSALYLCASSLEQGRETQYFGPGTRLLVL.

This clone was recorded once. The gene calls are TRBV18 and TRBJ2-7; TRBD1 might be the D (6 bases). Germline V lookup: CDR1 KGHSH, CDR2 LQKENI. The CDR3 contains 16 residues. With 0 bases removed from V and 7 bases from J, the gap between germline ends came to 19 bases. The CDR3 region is CASSPPGAPKLREQYF. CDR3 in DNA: TGTGCCAGCTCACCACCGGGGGCACCAAAACTACGAGAGCAGTACTTC.

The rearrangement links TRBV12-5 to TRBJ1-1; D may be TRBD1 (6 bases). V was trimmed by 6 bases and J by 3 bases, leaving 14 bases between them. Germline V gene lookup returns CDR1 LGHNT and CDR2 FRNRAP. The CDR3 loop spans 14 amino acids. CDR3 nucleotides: TGTGCTAGTGGCCCAACGGGGGCGGACACTGAAGCTTTCTTT. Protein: CASGPTGADTEAFF.

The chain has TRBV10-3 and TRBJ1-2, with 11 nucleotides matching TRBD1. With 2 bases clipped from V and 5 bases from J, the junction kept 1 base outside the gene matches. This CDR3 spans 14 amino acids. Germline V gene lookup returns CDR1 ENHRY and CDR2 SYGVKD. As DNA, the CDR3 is TGTGCCATCAGTGAGGGACAGGGGGCTTATGGCTACACCTTC. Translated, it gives CAISEGQGAYGYTF.

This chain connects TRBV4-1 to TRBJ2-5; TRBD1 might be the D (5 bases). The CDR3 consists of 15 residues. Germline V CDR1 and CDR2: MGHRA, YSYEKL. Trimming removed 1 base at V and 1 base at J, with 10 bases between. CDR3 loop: CASSQAPGSQETQYF. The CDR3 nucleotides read TGCGCCAGCAGCCAAGCCCCAGGGTCCCAAGAGACCCAGTACTTC.

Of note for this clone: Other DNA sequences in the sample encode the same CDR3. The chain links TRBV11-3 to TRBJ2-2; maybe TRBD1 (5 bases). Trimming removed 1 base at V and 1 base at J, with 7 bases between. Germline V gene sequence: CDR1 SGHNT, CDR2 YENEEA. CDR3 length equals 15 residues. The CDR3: CASSLGQGNTGELFF. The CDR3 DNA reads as TGTGCCAGCAGCTTAGGGCAGGGGAACACCGGGGAGCTGTTTTTT.

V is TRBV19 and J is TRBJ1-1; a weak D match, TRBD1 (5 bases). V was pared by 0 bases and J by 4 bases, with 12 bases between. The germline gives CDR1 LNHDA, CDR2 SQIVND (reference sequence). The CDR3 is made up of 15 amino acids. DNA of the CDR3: TGTGCCAGTAGTATAGATGAGGGGTTAGGCACTGAAGCTTTCTTT. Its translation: CASSIDEGLGTEAFF. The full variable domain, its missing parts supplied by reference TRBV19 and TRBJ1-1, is DGGITQSPKYLFRKEGQNVTLSCEQNLNHDAMYWYRQDPGQGLRLIYYSQIVNDFQKGDIAEGYSVSREKKESFPLTVTSAQKNPTAFYLCASSIDEGLGTEAFFGQGTRLTVV.

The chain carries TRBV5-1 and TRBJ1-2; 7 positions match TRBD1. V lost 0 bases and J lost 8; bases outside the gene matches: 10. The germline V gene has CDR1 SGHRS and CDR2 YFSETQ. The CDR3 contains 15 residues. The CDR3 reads CASSLAGSGGGGYTF. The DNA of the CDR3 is TGCGCCAGCAGCTTGGCCGGGTCAGGGGGAGGAGGCTACACCTTC.

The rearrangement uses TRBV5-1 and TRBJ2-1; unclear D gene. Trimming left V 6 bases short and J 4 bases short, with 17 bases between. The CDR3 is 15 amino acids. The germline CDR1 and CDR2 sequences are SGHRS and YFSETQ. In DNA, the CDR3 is TGCGCCAGCAAAACCGTGGGAACCGGATACAATGAGCAGTTCTTC. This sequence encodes CASKTVGTGYNEQFF.

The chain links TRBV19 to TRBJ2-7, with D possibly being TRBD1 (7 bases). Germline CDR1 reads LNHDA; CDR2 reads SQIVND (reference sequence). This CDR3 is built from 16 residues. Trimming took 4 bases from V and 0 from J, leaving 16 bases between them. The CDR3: CASSKGAGGLSYEQYF. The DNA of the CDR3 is TGTGCCAGTAGTAAGGGGGCCGGGGGCCTCTCCTACGAGCAGTACTTC.